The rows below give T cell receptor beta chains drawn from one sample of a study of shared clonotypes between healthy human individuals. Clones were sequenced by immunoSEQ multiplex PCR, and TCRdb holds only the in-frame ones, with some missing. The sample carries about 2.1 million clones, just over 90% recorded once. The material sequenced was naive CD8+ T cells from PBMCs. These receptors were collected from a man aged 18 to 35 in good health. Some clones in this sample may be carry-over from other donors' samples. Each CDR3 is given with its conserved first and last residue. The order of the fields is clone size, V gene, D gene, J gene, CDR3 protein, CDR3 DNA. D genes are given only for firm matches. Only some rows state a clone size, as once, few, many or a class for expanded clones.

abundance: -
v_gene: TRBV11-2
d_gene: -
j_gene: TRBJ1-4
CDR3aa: CASSLGAEKLFF
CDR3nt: TGTGCCAGCAGCTTAGGAGCAGAAAAACTGTTTTTT

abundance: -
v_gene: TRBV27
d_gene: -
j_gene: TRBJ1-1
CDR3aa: CASSRPGLNTEAFF
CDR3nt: TGTGCCAGCAGTCGACCGGGACTCAACACTGAAGCTTTCTTT

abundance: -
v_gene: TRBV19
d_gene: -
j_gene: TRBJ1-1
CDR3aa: CASSIDHFGFTEAFF
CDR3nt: TGTGCCAGTAGTATAGATCACTTTGGGTTCACTGAAGCTTTCTTT

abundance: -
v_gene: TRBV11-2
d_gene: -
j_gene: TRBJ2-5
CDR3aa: CASSLEGFQETQYF
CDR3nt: TGTGCCAGCAGCTTAGAAGGATTCCAAGAGACCCAGTACTTC

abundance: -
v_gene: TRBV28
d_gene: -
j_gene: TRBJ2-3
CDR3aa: CASSNLIDTTHTDTQYF
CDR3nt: TGTGCCAGCAGCAACCTCATTGACACAACGCACACAGATACGCAGTATTTT

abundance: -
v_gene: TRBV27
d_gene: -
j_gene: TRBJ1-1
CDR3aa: CASSLSFGYTEAFF
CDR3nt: TGTGCCAGCAGTTTATCGTTTGGTTACACTGAAGCTTTCTTT

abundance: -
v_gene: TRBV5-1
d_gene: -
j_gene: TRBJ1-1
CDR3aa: CASSLSRVELNTEAFF
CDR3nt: TGCGCCAGCAGCTTGAGCAGGGTGGAATTGAACACTGAAGCTTTCTTT

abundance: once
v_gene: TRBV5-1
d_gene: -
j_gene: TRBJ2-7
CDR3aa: CASSLMGWEYF
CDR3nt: TGCGCCAGCAGCTTGATGGGCTGGGAGTACTTC

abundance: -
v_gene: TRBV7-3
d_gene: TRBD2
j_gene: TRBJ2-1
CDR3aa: CASSRLAGAGYDEQFF
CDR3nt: TGTGCCAGCAGCCGACTAGCGGGAGCGGGATACGATGAGCAGTTCTTC

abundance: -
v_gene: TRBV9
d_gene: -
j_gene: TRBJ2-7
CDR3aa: CASSVRGSSYEQYF
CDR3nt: TGTGCCAGCAGCGTCCGAGGTAGCTCCTACGAGCAGTACTTC

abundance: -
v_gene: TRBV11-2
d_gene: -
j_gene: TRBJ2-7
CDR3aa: CASSLWQGSGEQYF
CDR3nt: TGTGCCAGCAGCTTATGGCAGGGCTCGGGTGAGCAGTACTTC

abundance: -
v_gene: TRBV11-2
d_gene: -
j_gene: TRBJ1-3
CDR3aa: CASSSRSSGNTIYF
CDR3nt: TGTGCCAGCAGCTCCCGGAGCTCTGGAAACACCATATATTTT

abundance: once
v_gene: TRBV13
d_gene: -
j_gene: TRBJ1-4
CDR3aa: CASRKRGGDDEKLFF
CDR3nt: TGTGCCAGTCGAAAGAGGGGAGGGGACGATGAAAAACTGTTTTTT

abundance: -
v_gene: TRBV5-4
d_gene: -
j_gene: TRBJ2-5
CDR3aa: CASSLREETQYF
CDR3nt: TGTGCCAGCAGCTTGAGGGAAGAGACCCAGTACTTC

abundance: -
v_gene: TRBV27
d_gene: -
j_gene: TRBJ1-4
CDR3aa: CASSGLGKTTNEKLFF
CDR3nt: TGTGCCAGCAGTGGATTGGGGAAGACAACTAATGAAAAACTGTTTTTT

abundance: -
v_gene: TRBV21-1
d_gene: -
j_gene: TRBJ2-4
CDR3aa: CASSKTAYGDSIQYF
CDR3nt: TGTGCCAGCAGCAAGACTGCTTATGGGGATTCCATTCAGTACTTC

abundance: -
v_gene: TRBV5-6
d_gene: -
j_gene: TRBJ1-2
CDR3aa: CASSTGGYGYTF
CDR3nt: TGTGCCAGCAGCACGGGGGGGTATGGCTACACCTTC

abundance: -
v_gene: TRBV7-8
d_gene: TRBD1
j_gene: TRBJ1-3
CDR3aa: CASSTDRISSGNTIYF
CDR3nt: TGTGCCAGCAGCACGGACAGGATCAGCTCTGGAAACACCATATATTTT

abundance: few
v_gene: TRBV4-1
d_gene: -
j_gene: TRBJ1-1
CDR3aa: CASSQDRAATEAFF
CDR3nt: TGCGCCAGCAGCCAAGACAGGGCGGCCACTGAAGCTTTCTTT

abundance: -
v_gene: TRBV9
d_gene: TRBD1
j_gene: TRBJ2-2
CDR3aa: CASSGRDREAGELFF
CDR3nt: TGTGCCAGCAGTGGGAGGGACAGGGAAGCCGGGGAGCTGTTTTTT

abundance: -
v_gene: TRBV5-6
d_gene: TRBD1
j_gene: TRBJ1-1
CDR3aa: CASRPSGGASEAFF
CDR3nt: TGTGCCAGCAGACCTTCAGGGGGCGCTTCTGAAGCTTTCTTT

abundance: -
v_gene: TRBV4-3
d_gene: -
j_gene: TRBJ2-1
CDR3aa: CASSQGVAAGNEQFF
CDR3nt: TGCGCCAGCAGCCAAGGGGTAGCGGCTGGGAATGAGCAGTTCTTC

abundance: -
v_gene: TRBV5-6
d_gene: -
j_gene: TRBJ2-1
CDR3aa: CASSLGGSYNEQFF
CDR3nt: TGTGCCAGCAGCTTGGGGGGCTCCTACAATGAGCAGTTCTTC

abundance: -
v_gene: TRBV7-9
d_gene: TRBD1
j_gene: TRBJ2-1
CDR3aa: CASSPRDRGYTYNEQFF
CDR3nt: TGTGCCAGCAGCCCGAGGGACAGGGGGTACACCTACAATGAGCAGTTCTTC

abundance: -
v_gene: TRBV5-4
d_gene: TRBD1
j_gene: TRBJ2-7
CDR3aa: CASSLGQGRSYEQYF
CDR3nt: TGTGCCAGCAGCTTAGGACAGGGCCGCTCCTACGAGCAGTACTTC

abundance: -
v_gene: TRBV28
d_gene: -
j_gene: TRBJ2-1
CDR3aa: CASRSSGSYNEQFF
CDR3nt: TGTGCCAGCAGGTCATCAGGGTCCTACAATGAGCAGTTCTTC

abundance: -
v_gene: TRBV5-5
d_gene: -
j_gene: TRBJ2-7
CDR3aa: CASSNGRAYEQYF
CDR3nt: TGTGCCAGCAGCAATGGACGGGCCTACGAGCAGTACTTC

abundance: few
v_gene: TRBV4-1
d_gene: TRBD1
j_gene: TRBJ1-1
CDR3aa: CASSLQGDAATEAFF
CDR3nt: TGCGCCAGCAGCCTGCAGGGGGACGCGGCCACTGAAGCTTTCTTT

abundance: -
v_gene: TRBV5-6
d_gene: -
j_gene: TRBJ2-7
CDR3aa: CASSLWQAYEQYF
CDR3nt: TGTGCCAGCAGCTTATGGCAGGCCTACGAGCAGTACTTC

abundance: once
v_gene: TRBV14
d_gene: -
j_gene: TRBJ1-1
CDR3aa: CASSEDRRTEAFF
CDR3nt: TGTGCCAGCAGCGAAGACAGGCGCACTGAAGCTTTCTTT

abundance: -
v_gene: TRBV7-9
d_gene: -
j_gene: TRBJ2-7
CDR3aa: CASSKDSYEQYF
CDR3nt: TGTGCCAGCAGTAAAGACAGTTACGAGCAGTACTTC

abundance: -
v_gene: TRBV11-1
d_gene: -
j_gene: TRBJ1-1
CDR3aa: CASSLGGPRRAFF
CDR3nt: TGTGCCAGCAGCTTGGGGGGGCCCCGAAGGGCTTTCTTT

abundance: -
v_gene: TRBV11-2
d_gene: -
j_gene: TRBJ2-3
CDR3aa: CASSPGTSPSTDTQYF
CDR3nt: TGTGCCAGCAGCCCCGGGACTTCCCCTAGCACAGATACGCAGTATTTT

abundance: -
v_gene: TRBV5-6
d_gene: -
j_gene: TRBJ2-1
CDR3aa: CASGTYNEQFF
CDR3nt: TGTGCCAGCGGAACCTACAATGAGCAGTTCTTC

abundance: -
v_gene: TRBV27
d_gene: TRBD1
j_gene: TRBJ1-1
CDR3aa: CASSPEDRGGIMNTEAFF
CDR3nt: TGTGCCAGCAGTCCAGAAGACAGGGGAGGGATTATGAACACTGAAGCTTTCTTT

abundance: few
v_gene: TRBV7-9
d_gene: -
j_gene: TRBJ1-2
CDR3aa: CASSYSPGAEGYTF
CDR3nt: TGTGCCAGCAGCTATTCCCCAGGGGCAGAAGGCTACACCTTC

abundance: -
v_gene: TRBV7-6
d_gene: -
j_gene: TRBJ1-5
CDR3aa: CASSLEGPSRFGNQPQHF
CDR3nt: TGTGCCAGCAGCTTAGAAGGGCCCTCCCGGTTTGGCAATCAGCCCCAGCATTTT

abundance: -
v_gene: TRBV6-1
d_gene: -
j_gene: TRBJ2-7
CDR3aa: CASSEPGYEQYF
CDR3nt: TGTGCCAGCAGTGAGCCCGGCTACGAGCAGTACTTC

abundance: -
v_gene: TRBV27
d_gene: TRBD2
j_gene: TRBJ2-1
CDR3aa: CASSLYSWREEQYNEQFF
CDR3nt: TGTGCCAGCAGTTTATACTCTTGGCGGGAGGAACAATACAATGAGCAGTTCTTC

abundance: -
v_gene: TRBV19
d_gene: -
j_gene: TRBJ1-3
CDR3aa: CASSPGASGNTIYF
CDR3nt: TGTGCCAGTAGTCCAGGGGCCTCTGGAAACACCATATATTTT

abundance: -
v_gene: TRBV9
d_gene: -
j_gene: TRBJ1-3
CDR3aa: CASSVSADTIYF
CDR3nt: TGTGCCAGCAGCGTCTCGGCGGACACCATATATTTT

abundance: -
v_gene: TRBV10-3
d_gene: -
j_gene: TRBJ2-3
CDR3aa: CAISEDGLLPGDTQYF
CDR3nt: TGTGCCATCAGTGAGGATGGTCTGCTCCCGGGGGATACGCAGTATTTT